Shown below are 5 T cell receptor beta chains from a single sample sequenced in a study of T cells in Graves' hyperthyroidism and ophthalmopathy. What was amplified from RNA transcripts were TCR beta CDR3 regions. An initial round of RT-PCR targeting the TCR CDR3 relied on the HTBI primer set. TCRdb ran MiXCR on the multiplex PCR reads and lists one entry per CDR3 protein. The sample carries some 740,000 distinct CDR3 sequences, 14% recorded once. The sequencing input was blood. These TCRs come from a woman in her late teens or twenties with Graves' hyperthyroidism.

This clonotype showed up just a few times. V gene TRBV4-1 combines with J gene TRBJ1-5; 11 nucleotides match TRBD1. J gave up 6 bases and V 5 bases, and 6 bases lay outside the gene matches. This CDR3 has 15 residues. CDR1 is MGHRA and CDR2 is YSYEKL in the germline V gene. Written as DNA, the CDR3 is TGCGCCAGCAGCACGGGACAGGGGGTAAGTCAGCCCCAGCATTTT. Amino acid sequence: CASSTGQGVSQPQHF.

This clonotype was detected only a few times. The rearrangement uses TRBV5-1 and TRBJ2-5, with 9 bases that match TRBD1. CDR3 length equals 15 residues. Trimming cost V 4 bases and J 4 bases; bases outside gene matches: 8. Germline V gives CDR1 SGHRS, CDR2 YFSETQ. DNA for the CDR3: TGCGCCAGCAGCCCCGGGACAGGGTCCCTAGAGACCCAGTACTTC. Translation: CASSPGTGSLETQYF.

This clonotype was counted ten times or more. The chain has TRBV7-2 and TRBJ2-7; 12 bases line up with TRBD2. In germline, CDR1 is SGHTA, CDR2 FQGNSA. The V gene end was trimmed by 4 bases and the J gene end by 5 bases; junction bases not matched to a gene: 6. This CDR3 is built from 15 residues. The CDR3 here is CASSSSGRAINEQYF. CDR3 bases: TGTGCCAGCAGCTCTAGCGGGAGGGCCATCAACGAGCAGTACTTC.

This clonotype turned up a few times. J is TRBJ1-1 and V is TRBV4-2, with 8 bases aligning to TRBD1. The germline V gene encodes CDR1 LGHNA and CDR2 YNFKEQ. The CDR3 spans 16 residues. Trimming removed 1 base from V and 1 base from J; junction bases left unmatched: 5. The chain's CDR3 is CASSQVDRGRNTEAFF. The CDR3 DNA reads TGTGCCAGCAGCCAAGTCGACAGGGGTCGGAACACTGAAGCTTTCTTT.

In this sample, this clonotype turned up a few times. This chain connects TRBV7-9 to TRBJ2-7; 7 positions match TRBD2. The germline CDR1 and CDR2 sequences are SEHNR and FQNEAQ (reference sequence). V shed 1 base, J shed 1 base, and the junction held 16 bases outside the gene matches. This CDR3 contains 19 residues. The DNA for the CDR3 is TGTGCCAGCAGCTTAGGGTACGTGAAAAGCGGGAAAGAGTCCTACGAGCAGTACTTC. Encoded protein: CASSLGYVKSGKESYEQYF. Variable domain in full (rest from reference TRBV7-9 and TRBJ2-7): DTGVSQNPRHKITKRGQNVTFRCDPISEHNRLYWYRQTLGQGPEFLTYFQNEAQLEKSRLLSDRFSAERPKGSFSTLEIQRTEQGDSAMYLCASSLGYVKSGKESYEQYFGPGTRLTVT.